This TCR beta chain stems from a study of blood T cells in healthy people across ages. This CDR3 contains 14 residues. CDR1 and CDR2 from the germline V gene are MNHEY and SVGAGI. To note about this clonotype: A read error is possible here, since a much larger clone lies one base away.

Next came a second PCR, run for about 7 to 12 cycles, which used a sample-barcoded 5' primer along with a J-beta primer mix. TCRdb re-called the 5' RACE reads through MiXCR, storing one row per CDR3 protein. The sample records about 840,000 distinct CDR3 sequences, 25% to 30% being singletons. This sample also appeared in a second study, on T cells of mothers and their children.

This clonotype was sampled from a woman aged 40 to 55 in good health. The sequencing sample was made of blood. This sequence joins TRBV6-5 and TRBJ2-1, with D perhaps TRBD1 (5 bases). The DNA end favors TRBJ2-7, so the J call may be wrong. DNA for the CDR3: TGTGCCAGCAGTACCCCGACAGTATACAATGAGCAGTACTTC. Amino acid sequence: CASSTPTVYNEQYF.